The T cell receptor beta chain under discussion was sequenced for a study of T cells after yellow fever vaccination. Findings of the study overall: It was the secondary response that reached its peak faster, day 5 versus 15, but it was weaker. Booster samples showed a return of most primary-vaccination clones (roughly 95% CD4, around 88% CD8). Only a small proportion of the clonotypes turned up in both the CD4 and the CD8 compartments, likely arising from convergent recombination.

TCR cDNA was made by 5'RACE template switching, adding a universal primer site and UMIs. TCRdb re-called the 5' RACE reads through MiXCR, storing one row per CDR3 protein. In the table there are about 340,000 distinct CDR3 sequences, under 15% of which are singletons. This clonotype was detected a few times. Its antigen is as yet unknown. CDR1 is MNHEY and CDR2 is SVGAGI in the germline V gene. The CDR3 runs 19 residues. The junction had 10 bases not matched to a gene; V was cut back by 5 bases and J by 0 bases. V and J are TRBV6-5 and TRBJ2-3; 14 nucleotides line up with TRBD2. This receptor was obtained from a man aged 18-30 years who received the YFV17D yellow fever vaccine. This specimen was CD4+ T cells sorted from PBMCs, taken 15 days after the yellow fever booster vaccination. The CDR3 sequence: CASSPPGLAGARSTDTQYF. In DNA form, the CDR3 reads TGTGCCAGCAGTCCACCGGGACTAGCGGGGGCTAGGAGCACAGATACGCAGTATTTT.